The 19 T cell receptor beta chains in this list originate from one sample, sequenced in a study of T-cell reconstitution after alpha-beta-depleted transplantation in children. TCRbeta library construction was performed incorporating unique molecular identifiers. TCRdb re-analysed the PCR reads in MiXCR, keeping a single row per CDR3 protein. The data contain about 610,000 distinct CDR3 sequences, roughly 10% of them singletons. The sequences come from PBMCs from the stem cell graft donor, collected from the stem cell graft. The receptors here all came from a human donor who donated a stem cell graft to a child with acute myeloid leukemia.

In this sample, this clonotype turned up a few times. This sequence joins TRBV5-1 and TRBJ2-6; 7 bases line up with TRBD1. This CDR3 spans 17 amino acids. Germline V lookup: CDR1 SGHRS, CDR2 YFSETQ. V was clipped by 6 bases and J by 0 bases; unmatched bases: 9. CDR3 sequence: CASNGPGQRSGANVLTF. DNA of the CDR3: TGCGCCAGCAATGGGCCGGGACAGCGCTCTGGGGCCAACGTCCTGACTTTC.

This clonotype was found many times. V usage is TRBV24-1 and J usage is TRBJ2-1, with 10 positions matching TRBD2. Unmatched junction bases numbered 4, after V lost 3 bases and J lost 6 bases. CDR3 size: 15 residues. CDR1 and CDR2 (germline): KGHDR, SFDVKD. The CDR3 DNA sequence: TGTGCCACCAGTGATCGTAGCGGGAGGATCAATGAGCAGTTCTTC. Amino acids: CATSDRSGRINEQFF.

This clonotype appeared many times. The CDR3 here is CASSYIGGGEGYTF. The CDR3 region has the DNA TGTGCCAGCAGCTATATTGGGGGGGGCGAGGGCTACACCTTC. The rearrangement joins TRBV7-2 to TRBJ1-2; a possible D gene is TRBD1 (6 bases). Per the germline V gene, CDR1 is SGHTA and CDR2 is FQGNSA. The V and J ends lost 4 bases and 8 bases respectively, with 17 bases between them. This CDR3 contains 14 residues.

V is TRBV29-1 and J is TRBJ1-2; a possible D gene is TRBD1 (6 bases). From germline, CDR1 is SQVTM and CDR2 ANQGSEA. This CDR3 comprises 13 residues. Trimming took off 2 bases at V and 7 bases at J, with 14 bases between the two ends. The CDR3 loop reads CSVEKTGTFGYTF. Written as DNA, the CDR3 is TGCAGCGTTGAAAAAACAGGGACCTTTGGCTACACCTTC.

This clonotype has at least ten counts. For the CDR3, the DNA is TGTGCCAGCAGCCTTAGCGGGAGAGCCTACGAGCAGTACTTC. Translating it yields CASSLSGRAYEQYF. The chain links TRBV6-5 to TRBJ2-7; 9 nucleotides line up with TRBD2. Germline V lookup: CDR1 MNHEY, CDR2 SVGAGI. There are 14 residues in the CDR3. J lost 2 bases, V lost 6 bases, and 5 bases had no gene match.

This clonotype occurred a few times. The V call is TRBV7-9, the J call TRBJ2-1; maybe TRBD2 (6 bases). V lost 1 base, J lost 5 bases, and 12 bases lay in between. The CDR3 consists of 15 residues. CDR1 and CDR2 (germline): SEHNR, FQNEAQ (reference sequence). Here the CDR3 DNA reads TGTGCCAGCAGCTTAGAGACTGGAGGGGACAATGAGCAGTTCTTC. As protein: CASSLETGGDNEQFF.

This clonotype showed up many times. The V and J genes are TRBV29-1 and TRBJ1-4; no firm D call. This CDR3 region has 12 residues. Germline V lookup: CDR1 SQVTM, CDR2 ANQGSEA. Here the CDR3 reads CSYGEMNEKLFF. CDR3 sequence (DNA): TGCAGTTACGGGGAGATGAATGAAAAACTGTTTTTT.

The chain recombines TRBV7-9 with TRBJ1-1; D is unclear. Germline CDR1 reads SEHNR; CDR2 reads FQNEAQ (reference sequence). V lost 5 bases and J lost 5, with 9 bases in between. The CDR3 runs 12 residues. The CDR3 DNA reads as TGTGCCAGCAGCCGAGATGATACTGAAGCTTTCTTT. Residues: CASSRDDTEAFF.

J is TRBJ2-7 and V is TRBV29-1; 10 nucleotides line up with TRBD1. The junction had 4 bases not matched to a gene; V was cut back by 6 bases and J by 2 bases. The CDR3 loop spans 13 amino acids. Germline V gene sequence: CDR1 SQVTM, CDR2 ANQGSEA. This CDR3 is CSVRTGGTYEQYF. The CDR3 bases are TGCAGCGTAAGGACAGGGGGTACCTACGAGCAGTACTTC.

The chain recombines TRBV30 with TRBJ1-1, with a tentative D call TRBD1 (6 bases). The V end lost 3 bases, the J end lost 0 bases, and 8 bases lay between the germline ends. This CDR3 has 13 amino acids. The germline CDR1 and CDR2 sequences are GTSNPN and SVGIG (reference sequence). The CDR3 is CAWRRGMNTEAFF. The CDR3 nucleotides read TGTGCCTGGAGAAGGGGGATGAACACTGAAGCTTTCTTT.

Many counts were recorded for this clonotype. The V gene is TRBV7-2, the J gene TRBJ2-7; D is unresolved. This CDR3 region has 13 residues. CDR1 is SGHTA and CDR2 is FQGNSA in the germline V gene. Trimming removed 1 base from V and 2 bases from J, with 6 bases in between. CDR3 bases: TGTGCCAGCAGCTTAGTCGCGGCCTACGAGCAGTACTTC. As protein: CASSLVAAYEQYF. Full variable domain (missing parts from reference TRBV7-2 and TRBJ2-7): GAGVSQSPSNKVTEKGKDVELRCDPISGHTALYWYRQSLGQGLEFLIYFQGNSAPDKSGLPSDRFSAERTGGSVSTLTIQRTQQEDSAVYLCASSLVAAYEQYFGPGTRLTVT.

This clonotype showed up just a few times. The rearrangement joins TRBV20-1 to TRBJ2-1, with D maybe TRBD2 (7 bases). V dropped 5 bases and J dropped 11 bases, with 22 bases sitting between them. The V gene's germline CDR1 is DFQATT and CDR2 SNEGSKA (reference sequence). CDR3 size: 14 residues. CDR3 sequence reads: CSAHSGGQLEQQFF. The CDR3 DNA follows: TGCAGTGCTCATTCCGGGGGGCAACTAGAGCAGCAGTTCTTC.

Many counts were recorded for this clonotype. The chain has TRBV20-1 and TRBJ2-1; 7 bases are shared with TRBD2. J lost 6 bases, V lost 1 base, and 6 bases had no gene match. The CDR3 is 14 amino acids. Germline loops: CDR1 DFQATT, CDR2 SNEGSKA (reference sequence). The CDR3 DNA follows: TGCAGTGCTAGAGGGAGCGGGGACTTCAATGAGCAGTTCTTC. Its protein product is CSARGSGDFNEQFF.

Note on this clonotype: Given a much more abundant clone one base away, this may be a read error. This chain uses TRBV4-2 with TRBJ2-1; weak D call: TRBD2 (6 bases). V dropped 5 bases and J dropped 0 bases, with 8 bases sitting between them. The CDR3 consists of 14 residues. Germline assignment: CDR1 LGHNA and CDR2 YNFKEQ. The DNA for the CDR3 is TGTGCCAGCAGCGGAGGGCTCTCCTACAATGAGCAGTTCTTC. It codes for CASSGGLSYNEQFF.

The sample holds a few counts of this clonotype. The chain joins TRBV2 to TRBJ2-1, with D possibly matching TRBD1 (5 bases). The ends were cut back, 6 bases at V and 15 bases at J, with 30 bases in the middle. The germline gives CDR1 SNHLY, CDR2 FYNNEI. This CDR3 contains 16 residues. The CDR3 spells CASRENTGEGLWGRFF. The CDR3 region has the DNA TGTGCCAGCAGGGAGAATACAGGAGAAGGGTTATGGGGTCGGTTCTTC. Full variable domain (rest looked up from reference TRBV2 and TRBJ2-1): EPEVTQTPSHQVTQMGQEVILRCVPISNHLYFYWYRQILGQKVEFLVSFYNNEISEKSEIFDDQFSVERPDGSNFTLKIRSTKLEDSAMYFCASRENTGEGLWGRFFGPGTRLTVL.

This clonotype was observed a few times. The V call is TRBV7-2, the J call TRBJ2-1; TRBD2 agrees at 9 bases. After removal of 3 bases from V and 4 bases from J, the junction contained 4 bases not matched to a gene. Looked up from germline, CDR1 is SGHTA and CDR2 is FQGNSA. This CDR3 has 15 amino acids. CDR3 residues: CASSFGLARYNEQFF. The CDR3 DNA is TGTGCCAGCAGCTTTGGACTAGCGAGATACAATGAGCAGTTCTTC.

The CDR3 DNA reads TGCAGTGCTAGTGGGGAACGGAACAATCAGCCCCAGCATTTT. Translated: CSASGERNNQPQHF. This chain joins TRBV20-1 and TRBJ1-5; D gene unclear. Trimming left V 3 bases short and J 3 bases short, with 12 bases between. CDR1 DFQATT and CDR2 SNEGSKA come from the germline V gene (reference sequence). The CDR3 has 14 amino acids.

This clonotype has just a few counts. The V and J genes are TRBV15 and TRBJ2-7, with 13 bases aligning to TRBD2. Germline CDR1 and CDR2: LNHNV and YYDKDF (reference sequence). This CDR3 has 19 residues. Trimming took 0 bases from V and 3 from J; bases not matched to a gene: 11. The CDR3 coding sequence is TGTGCCACCAGCAGAGATCTTCTCCCCGGGACTAGCGGGAACTACGAGCAGTACTTC. This translates into CATSRDLLPGTSGNYEQYF.

Comments on this clonotype: Germline is not matched at one junction end, which may reflect a read error. The J gene is TRBJ2-7, the V gene TRBV6-2 or TRBV6-3, with D maybe TRBD2 (6 bases). This CDR3 has 14 amino acids. The germline CDR1 and CDR2 sequences are MNHEY and SVGEGT. As DNA, the CDR3 is TGTGCCAGCAGTTATCCGACTAGGATGAGGGAGCGGTACTTC. It codes for CASSYPTRMRERYF.